This entry describes one T cell receptor beta chain. Its antigen is as yet unknown. Germline values: CDR1 SGHTA, CDR2 FQGNSA. The CDR3 contains 12 residues. Trimming took 0 bases from V and 5 from J, leaving 4 bases between them. Time point noted: newly diagnosed, previously untreated cHL patient sample. Thawed PBMCs underwent magnetic negative selection to yield purified CD4+ T cells. Serving as comparison were PBMCs from newly diagnosed, untreated classical Hodgkin lymphoma, which were sequenced alongside the relapsed/refractory trial patients. Repertoires were generated with immunoSEQ multiplex PCR, while TCRdb's copy carries only in-frame clones and drops some. In the table there are more than 30,000 clones, about 85% of which are singletons. The data derive from a study of PD-1 blockade in classical Hodgkin lymphoma. General study results and limits: At baseline, newly diagnosed patients reportedly showed less TCR diversity than healthy donors. Undefined causes, possibly disease activity or prior therapy, underlie the repertoire differences.

The chain carries TRBV7-2 and TRBJ2-5; no firm D call. Input material: CD4+ T cells from blood. This sequence was found in a human donor with classical Hodgkin lymphoma. The CDR3 DNA follows: TGTGCCAGCAGCTTAGCTCGGGAGACCCAGTACTTC. Its translation: CASSLARETQYF.